This TCR beta chain was captured in a study of blood T cell repertoires in COVID-19. Study at large: Samples taken during acute and convalescent COVID-19 were collected in the United States, Italy and Spain. Sample material is recorded as cDNA or gDNA derived from T cells, B-cell-depleted T cells, or PBMCs.

Study processing details: Amplifying reference gene primers gave estimates of nucleated cell counts. This table comes from immunoSEQ multiplex PCR, and its TCRdb copy is limited to in-frame clones, with some not included. V, J and clone size are those of that table, while D and trimming were read from the DNA. This table has around 200,000 clones, approximately 87% appearing once. Germline CDR1 SNHLY, CDR2 FYNNEI. This CDR3 is 12 amino acids long. V was shortened by 6 bases and J by 4 bases, with 8 bases between the two germline ends. The receptor's source is a woman aged 18-29 years who had recovered from COVID-19. This chain connects TRBV2 to TRBJ2-3; possibly TRBD2 for D (5 bases). The specimen was peripheral blood. The CDR3 bases are TGTGCCAGCAGCGAACTAGCAGATACGCAGTATTTT. The encoded protein is CASSELADTQYF.